The source of this T cell receptor (beta chain) is a study of T cell changes during pregnancy in multiple sclerosis. The protocol was immunoSEQ multiplex PCR, while the TCRdb copy is restricted to in-frame clones and leaves out a portion. The table lists 55,000 to 70,000 clones, 90% to 95% of them singletons, with around 1.3% in the top ten. Sequenced material: peripheral blood, taken in the second trimester of pregnancy. The TCR originated in a female donor in good health, enrolled as a control in a pregnancy study.

DNA for the CDR3: TGTGCCACCAGCAGAAGCCATAGCGGGAGCTACAATGAGCAGTTCTTC. Translation: CATSRSHSGSYNEQFF. The gene calls are TRBV15 and TRBJ2-1; TRBD2 agrees at 9 bases. The CDR3 extends over 16 amino acids. Losses at the gene ends were 2 bases for V and 3 bases for J; bases not matched to a gene: 5. The germline gives CDR1 LNHNV, CDR2 YYDKDF (reference sequence).